This TCR beta chain was obtained from a study of T cell repertoires in cytomegalovirus infection. Across the study: TCR beta signatures that were public indicated CMV infection and matching HLA type. The study, taken as a whole, reports: Pooled public TCR beta family frequency picked out CMV carriers with the relevant HLA. HLA-C-restricted, CMV-specific TCR beta clonotypes were dominant ex vivo.

The sample holds many counts of this clonotype. Its antigen is currently unknown. TCRdb re-called the reads with MiXCR, one entry per CDR3 protein. The sample shows 200,000 to 250,000 distinct CDR3 sequences, approximately 24% of them seen only once. The length of the CDR3 is 13 residues. V lost 2 bases and J lost 6, with 10 bases in between. Germline V gene lookup returns CDR1 MDHEN and CDR2 SYDVKM. The gene calls are TRBV28 and TRBJ1-2, with D unresolved. The clonotype originates from a human donor in good health (CMV status not recorded). Some clones in this sample may be carry-over from other donors' samples. Sequencing was performed on CD8+ T cells from PBMCs. The CDR3 spells CASSLVQNDGYTF. The DNA for the CDR3 is TGTGCCAGCAGTTTAGTCCAGAATGATGGCTACACCTTC.